The T cell receptor beta chain described here comes from a study of CD8 T cells in Susac syndrome. Germline V gives CDR1 SGHVS, CDR2 FNYEAQ. Trimming took off 2 bases at V and 3 bases at J, with 13 bases between the two ends. The CDR3 runs 15 residues. Sequencing of TCR beta was performed on blood CD8+ and CD4+ T cells. Controls matched for sex and age were healthy donors. With random hexamers, 0.5 to 1 ug RNA was reverse transcribed. Amplification of TCR beta CDR3 spanned 54 Vbeta and 13 Jbeta via immunoSEQ multiplex PCR. TCRdb re-analysed the immunoSEQ multiplex PCR reads in MiXCR, keeping a single row per CDR3 protein. The sample records fewer than 65,000 distinct CDR3 sequences, 85% to 95% being singletons. Notes on the study in general: The study's TCR sequencing and HLA analysis covered a relatively small number of individuals, and the study acknowledged this.

Only one count was recorded for this clonotype. Its antigen is undetermined. The sequencing input was CD8+ T cells from PBMCs. The chain recombines TRBV7-6 with TRBJ2-5, with D maybe TRBD1 (6 bases). The TCR comes from a human donor in good health. This CDR3 reads CASSLSQGLKETQYF. CDR3 DNA sequence: TGTGCCAGCAGCTTAAGCCAGGGGTTAAAAGAGACCCAGTACTTC.